This T cell receptor (beta chain) is drawn from a study of cytomegalovirus exposure and HLA in healthy donors. Study outcomes and limitations: The study put about 180 TCR beta chains on its list as cytomegalovirus-associated. A classifier reportedly called cytomegalovirus status with high sensitivity and specificity.

The CDR3 spans 14 residues. Trimming removed 0 bases at V and 1 base at J, with 5 bases between. CDR1 and CDR2 from the germline V gene are KGHSH and LQKENI. The PCR made use of 60 Vbeta and 13 Jbeta primers. Generated by immunoSEQ multiplex PCR, the TCRdb table keeps only in-frame clones and is missing some. The sample comprises approximately 75,000 clones, about 74% of which are singletons, and approximately 12% rests with the top ten. Notes on this clone: The antigen is undetermined.

The chain uses TRBV18 and TRBJ2-3; D unclear. This clonotype originated in a woman in her sixties in good health and CMV-seropositive. The material sequenced was PBMCs. The DNA for the CDR3 is TGTGCCAGCTCACCACCGACTCGCACAGATACGCAGTATTTT. Translation: CASSPPTRTDTQYF.